This T cell receptor beta chain appears in the sequencing data of a study of blood T cell repertoires in COVID-19. Study-wide background: In each case, the material was cDNA or gDNA derived from T cells, B-cell-depleted T cells, or PBMCs.

Sequencing was performed with immunoSEQ multiplex PCR; in TCRdb, only in-frame clones are kept and a portion is missing. The table has approximately 100,000 clones, over 80% seen once. V dropped 6 bases and J dropped 6; count of bases not matched to a gene: 10. This CDR3 spans 17 amino acids. Germline V gene sequence: CDR1 MNHEY, CDR2 SVGEGT. The receptor was derived from a middle-aged man with acute or convalescent COVID-19. This chain uses TRBV6-2 or TRBV6-3 with TRBJ2-1; the match to TRBD2 covers 14 bases. Specimen: peripheral blood. The CDR3 loop reads CASSRRTSGGTSNEQFF. CDR3 nucleotides: TGTGCCAGCAGCCGCCGGACTAGCGGGGGGACAAGCAATGAGCAGTTCTTC.